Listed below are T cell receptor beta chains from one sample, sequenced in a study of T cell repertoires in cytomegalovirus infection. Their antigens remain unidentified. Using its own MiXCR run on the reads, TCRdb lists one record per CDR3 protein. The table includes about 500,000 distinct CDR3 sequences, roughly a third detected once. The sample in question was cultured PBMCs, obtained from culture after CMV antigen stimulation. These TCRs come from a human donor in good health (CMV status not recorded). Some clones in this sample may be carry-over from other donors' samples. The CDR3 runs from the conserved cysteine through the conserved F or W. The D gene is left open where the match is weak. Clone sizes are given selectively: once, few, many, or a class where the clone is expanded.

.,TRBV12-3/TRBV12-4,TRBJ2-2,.,CASSLAGAATGELFF,TGTGCCAGCAGTTTAGCGGGAGCGGCCACCGGGGAGCTGTTTTTT
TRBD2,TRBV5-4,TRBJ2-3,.,CASSLPGGSTDTQYF,TGTGCCAGCAGCTTGCCGGGAGGTAGCACAGATACGCAGTATTTT
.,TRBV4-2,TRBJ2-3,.,CASSQDLRVADTQYF,TGTGCCAGCAGCCAAGATCTACGGGTTGCAGATACGCAGTATTTT
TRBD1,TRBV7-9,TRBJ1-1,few,CASSWTGANEAFF,TGTGCCAGCAGCTGGACAGGGGCCAATGAAGCTTTCTTT
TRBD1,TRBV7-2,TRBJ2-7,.,CASSPRQGYEQYF,TGTGCCAGCAGCCCCAGACAGGGCTACGAGCAGTACTTC
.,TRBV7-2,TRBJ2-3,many,CASSTNLGSSFTDTQYF,TGTGCCAGCAGCACCAACCTGGGGAGTAGCTTCACAGATACGCAGTATTTT
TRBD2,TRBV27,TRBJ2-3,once,CASSLGTSGKSTDTQYF,TGTGCCAGCAGTCTTGGGACTAGCGGGAAGAGCACAGATACGCAGTATTTT
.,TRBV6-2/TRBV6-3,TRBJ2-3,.,CASSRDLAPAVLGTDTQYF,TGTGCCAGCAGCCGGGATTTGGCACCCGCGGTGTTGGGCACAGATACGCAGTATTTT
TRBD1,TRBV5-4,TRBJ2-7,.,CASSAGTGGFQYEQYF,TGTGCCAGCAGCGCCGGGACAGGGGGCTTTCAGTACGAGCAGTACTTC
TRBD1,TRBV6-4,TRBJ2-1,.,CASSPRGWDEQFF,TGTGCCAGCAGCCCCAGGGGGTGGGATGAGCAGTTCTTC
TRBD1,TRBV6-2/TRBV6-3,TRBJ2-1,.,CASSEPDRERYNEQFF,TGTGCCAGCAGTGAACCGGACAGGGAGCGGTACAATGAGCAGTTCTTC
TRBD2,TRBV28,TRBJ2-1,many,CASSSGLAVYNEQFF,TGTGCCAGCAGCTCGGGACTAGCGGTTTACAATGAGCAGTTCTTC
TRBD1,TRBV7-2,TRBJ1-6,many,CASSRDRDSPLHF,TGTGCCAGCAGCCGGGACAGGGATTCACCCCTCCACTTT
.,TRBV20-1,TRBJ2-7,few,CSARDQKRLAVEQYF,TGCAGTGCTAGAGATCAGAAAAGGCTAGCAGTCGAGCAGTACTTC
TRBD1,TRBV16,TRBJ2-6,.,CASSQIGTGASGANVLTF,TGTGCCAGCAGCCAAATAGGGACAGGGGCCTCTGGGGCCAACGTCCTGACTTTC
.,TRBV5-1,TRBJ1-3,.,CASSWGPAGNTIYF,TGCGCCAGCAGCTGGGGGCCTGCAGGAAACACCATATATTTT
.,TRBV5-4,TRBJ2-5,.,CASSWGAIEETQYF,TGTGCCAGCAGCTGGGGGGCTATCGAAGAGACCCAGTACTTC
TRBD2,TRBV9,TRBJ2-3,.,CASSVGLAPTTDTQYF,TGTGCCAGCAGTGTCGGACTAGCGCCAACCACAGATACGCAGTATTTT
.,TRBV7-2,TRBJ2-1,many,CASSLYQAWAEYEQFF,TGTGCCAGCAGCTTGTACCAGGCCTGGGCGGAGTATGAGCAGTTCTTC
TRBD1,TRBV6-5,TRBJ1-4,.,CASSYAGQLSEKLFF,TGTGCCAGCAGTTACGCGGGACAGCTCAGCGAAAAACTGTTTTTT
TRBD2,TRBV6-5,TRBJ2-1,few,CASRRTSGEQFF,TGTGCCAGCAGGCGAACTAGCGGTGAGCAGTTCTTC
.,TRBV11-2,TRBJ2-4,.,CASSLAPRGALAKNIQYF,TGTGCCAGCAGCTTAGCCCCGCGGGGCGCCCTAGCCAAAAACATTCAGTACTTC
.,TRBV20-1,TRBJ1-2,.,CSARDSLDGYTF,TGCAGTGCCCGGGACTCCCTGGATGGCTACACCTTC
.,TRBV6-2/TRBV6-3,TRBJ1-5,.,CASSLTLDGSNQPQHF,TGTGCCAGCAGTCTAACCTTGGACGGGAGCAATCAGCCCCAGCATTTT
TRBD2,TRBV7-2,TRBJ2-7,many,CASSLEASGTREQYF,TGTGCCAGCAGCTTAGAGGCTAGCGGGACACGCGAGCAGTACTTC
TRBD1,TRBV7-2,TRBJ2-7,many,CASSWSGTGAVEQYF,TGTGCCAGCAGCTGGTCCGGGACAGGGGCCGTCGAGCAGTACTTC
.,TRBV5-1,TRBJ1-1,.,CASSLDPRNTEAFF,TGCGCCAGCAGCTTGGATCCCAGGAACACTGAAGCTTTCTTT
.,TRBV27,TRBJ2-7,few,CASSLLGTDEQYF,TGTGCCAGCAGTCTTCTGGGGACGGACGAGCAGTACTTC
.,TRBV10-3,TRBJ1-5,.,CAISGKVGEPQHF,TGTGCCATCAGTGGGAAGGTCGGAGAGCCCCAGCATTTT
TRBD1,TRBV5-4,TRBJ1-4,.,CASSLGLGTGEEKLFF,TGTGCCAGCAGCTTGGGACTCGGGACAGGGGAGGAAAAACTGTTTTTT
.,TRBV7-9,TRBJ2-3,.,CASSVSEEDTQYF,TGTGCCAGCAGCGTCAGTGAGGAAGATACGCAGTATTTT
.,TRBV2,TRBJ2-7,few,CASSEALRGYEQYF,TGTGCCAGCAGTGAAGCGCTTCGGGGGTACGAGCAGTACTTC
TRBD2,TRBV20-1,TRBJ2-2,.,CSARGFSGGTGELFF,TGCAGTGCTAGAGGTTTTAGCGGGGGGACCGGGGAGCTGTTTTTT
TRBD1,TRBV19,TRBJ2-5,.,CASSPSAGTGSLVTQYF,TGTGCCAGTAGTCCTTCCGCCGGGACAGGGTCGCTCGTGACCCAGTACTTC
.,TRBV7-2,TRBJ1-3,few,CASSLVARQYF,TGTGCCAGCAGCTTAGTGGCCCGCCAATATTTT
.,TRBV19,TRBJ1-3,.,CASMVPGAGDSGNTIYF,TGTGCCAGTATGGTTCCAGGGGCCGGTGACTCTGGAAACACCATATATTTT
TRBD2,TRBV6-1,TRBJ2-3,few,CASRLAGGPGDTQYF,TGTGCCAGCAGACTAGCGGGAGGGCCCGGAGATACGCAGTATTTT
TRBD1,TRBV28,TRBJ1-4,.,CASGRPDRVREKLFF,TGTGCCAGCGGAAGACCGGACAGGGTTAGAGAAAAACTGTTTTTT
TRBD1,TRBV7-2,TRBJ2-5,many,CASSSQGTETQYF,TGTGCCAGCAGCTCACAGGGGACGGAGACCCAGTACTTC
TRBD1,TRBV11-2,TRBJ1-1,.,CASSEGPTGGDTEAFF,TGTGCCAGCAGCGAAGGCCCTACAGGGGGCGACACTGAAGCTTTCTTT
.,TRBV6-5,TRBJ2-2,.,CASNPRGQNTGELFF,TGTGCCAGCAACCCCAGGGGACAAAACACCGGGGAGCTGTTTTTT
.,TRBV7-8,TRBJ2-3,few,CASSQDLTGDTQYF,TGTGCCAGCAGTCAAGACTTAACTGGGGATACGCAGTATTTT
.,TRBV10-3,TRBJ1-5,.,CAISWAGDNQPQHF,TGTGCCATCTCGTGGGCAGGAGACAATCAGCCCCAGCATTTT
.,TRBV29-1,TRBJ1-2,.,CSVSRMVGDYGYTF,TGCAGCGTGTCCCGAATGGTGGGCGACTATGGCTACACCTTC
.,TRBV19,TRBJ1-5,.,CASSQITGQRPQHF,TGTGCCAGTAGTCAGATTACAGGACAGCGGCCCCAGCATTTT
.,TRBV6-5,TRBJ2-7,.,CASSYSDNEQYF,TGTGCCAGCAGTTACTCGGATAACGAGCAGTACTTC
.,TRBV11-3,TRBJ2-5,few,CASSPLAGRETQYF,TGTGCCAGCAGCCCCCTCGCGGGGCGAGAGACCCAGTACTTC
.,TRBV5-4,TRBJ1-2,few,CASSPGGGAPSYGYTF,TGTGCCAGCAGCCCCGGGGGAGGGGCCCCTTCCTATGGCTACACCTTC
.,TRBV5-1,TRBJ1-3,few,CASSLDGLSGNTIYF,TGCGCCAGCAGCCTGGACGGACTCTCCGGAAACACCATATATTTT
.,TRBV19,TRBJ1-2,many,CASSMTHLSWGVSPYGYTF,TGTGCCAGTAGTATGACCCATCTATCCTGGGGGGTCTCGCCCTATGGCTACACCTTC
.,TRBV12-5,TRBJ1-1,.,CASGLVLGFTEAFF,TGTGCTAGTGGTTTGGTACTGGGGTTCACTGAAGCTTTCTTT
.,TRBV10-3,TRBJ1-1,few,CAISEFTGSLNTEAFF,TGTGCCATCAGTGAATTTACGGGGAGTCTGAACACTGAAGCTTTCTTT
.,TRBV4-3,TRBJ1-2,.,CASSQDRTGGYYGYTF,TGCGCCAGCAGCCAAGATCGGACCGGGGGCTACTATGGCTACACCTTC
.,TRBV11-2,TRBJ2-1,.,CASSLNTGTSYNEQFF,TGTGCCAGCAGCTTAAATACAGGGACGTCCTACAATGAGCAGTTCTTC
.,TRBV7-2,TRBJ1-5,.,CASSSDNSNQPQHF,TGTGCCAGCAGCTCCGACAATAGCAATCAGCCCCAGCATTTT
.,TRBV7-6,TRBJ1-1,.,CASSLATGGDTEAFF,TGTGCCAGCAGCTTAGCGACCGGGGGTGACACTGAAGCTTTCTTT
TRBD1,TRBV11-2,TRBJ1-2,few,CASSLSPGQGYGYTF,TGTGCCAGCAGTTTGAGCCCGGGACAGGGCTATGGCTACACCTTC
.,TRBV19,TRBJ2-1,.,CASSIDERAYRDNEQFF,TGTGCCAGTAGTATAGATGAGAGGGCCTACAGAGACAATGAGCAGTTCTTC
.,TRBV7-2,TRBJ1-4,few,CASSLSGVVYEKLFF,TGTGCCAGCAGTCTTAGCGGGGTTGTTTATGAAAAACTGTTTTTT